A selection of T cell receptor beta chains follows, all from one sample in a study of control samples from healthy donors and cancer patients. Sequencing used immunoSEQ multiplex PCR; TCRdb keeps in-frame clones, though not all of them. Of about 85,000 clones in the sample, roughly 89% were seen once. The specimen sequenced was blood. These receptors came from a woman aged 60 to 75 in good health. Each CDR3 is given with its conserved first and last residue. The order of the fields is clone size, J gene, V gene, D gene, CDR3 DNA, CDR3 protein. D genes are given only for firm matches. Expanded clones are given a class, and other clones once, few, many or no size at all.

clone_size: -; j_call: TRBJ1-3; v_call: TRBV5-8; d_call: -; cdr3_nt: TGTGCCAGCAGCCGCCCGACAGGCCACACTGGAAACACCATATATTTT; cdr3_aa: CASSRPTGHTGNTIYF
clone_size: -; j_call: TRBJ1-1; v_call: TRBV12-3/TRBV12-4; d_call: -; cdr3_nt: TGTGCCAGCAGTTTCGGTCCAGCGGCTTTCTTT; cdr3_aa: CASSFGPAAFF
clone_size: -; j_call: TRBJ2-1; v_call: TRBV29-1; d_call: TRBD1; cdr3_nt: TGCAGCGTTGACGCTCCTCGGACAGGGAGCTACAATGAGCAGTTCTTC; cdr3_aa: CSVDAPRTGSYNEQFF
clone_size: -; j_call: TRBJ2-2; v_call: TRBV15; d_call: -; cdr3_nt: TGTGCCACCAGCAGGGTCGACACCGGGGAGCTGTTTTTT; cdr3_aa: CATSRVDTGELFF
clone_size: -; j_call: TRBJ2-2; v_call: TRBV5-1; d_call: -; cdr3_nt: TGCGCCAGCAGCTTGGGGGGCACCGGGGAGCTGTTTTTT; cdr3_aa: CASSLGGTGELFF
clone_size: -; j_call: TRBJ1-6; v_call: TRBV7-2; d_call: TRBD1; cdr3_nt: TGTGCCAGCAGCTTCAGACAGGGCGATCATTCACCCCTCCACTTT; cdr3_aa: CASSFRQGDHSPLHF
clone_size: once; j_call: TRBJ1-1; v_call: TRBV11-2; d_call: -; cdr3_nt: TGTGCCAGCAGCCACCAACTCGGTGAAGCTTTCTTT; cdr3_aa: CASSHQLGEAFF
clone_size: -; j_call: TRBJ1-3; v_call: TRBV2; d_call: -; cdr3_nt: TGTGCCAGCAGTGTTGACAGGAGCTCTGGAAACACCATATATTTT; cdr3_aa: CASSVDRSSGNTIYF
clone_size: -; j_call: TRBJ2-5; v_call: TRBV18; d_call: -; cdr3_nt: TGTGCCAGCTCACCACTCCAACATCAAGAGACCCAGTACTTC; cdr3_aa: CASSPLQHQETQYF
clone_size: -; j_call: TRBJ2-7; v_call: TRBV4-1; d_call: -; cdr3_nt: TGCGCCAGCAGCCAATTGGTTCTTTCCTACGAGCAGTACTTC; cdr3_aa: CASSQLVLSYEQYF
clone_size: -; j_call: TRBJ1-1; v_call: TRBV19; d_call: -; cdr3_nt: TGTGCCAGTCGGGCAGGGGCTGTTTGGACTGAAGCTTTCTTT; cdr3_aa: CASRAGAVWTEAFF
clone_size: -; j_call: TRBJ2-5; v_call: TRBV29-1; d_call: -; cdr3_nt: TGCAGCGTTGTCGGACTCCAAGAGACCCAGTACTTC; cdr3_aa: CSVVGLQETQYF
clone_size: -; j_call: TRBJ1-1; v_call: TRBV20-1; d_call: -; cdr3_nt: TGCAGTGCCCGACTTAAAACTGAAGCTTTCTTT; cdr3_aa: CSARLKTEAFF
clone_size: -; j_call: TRBJ2-7; v_call: TRBV18; d_call: -; cdr3_nt: TGTGCCAGCTCCCAGGCGGGGACAGCGGGTCCCTACGAGCAGTACTTC; cdr3_aa: CASSQAGTAGPYEQYF
clone_size: -; j_call: TRBJ2-3; v_call: TRBV7-2; d_call: TRBD2; cdr3_nt: TGTGCCAGCAGCCCCGGACTAGCGGGGAGCACAGATACGCAGTATTTT; cdr3_aa: CASSPGLAGSTDTQYF
clone_size: -; j_call: TRBJ2-2; v_call: TRBV21-1; d_call: -; cdr3_nt: TGTGCCAGCAGCAAACGAGGGGGCCCGTTCGCCGGGGAGCTGTTTTTT; cdr3_aa: CASSKRGGPFAGELFF
clone_size: -; j_call: TRBJ1-5; v_call: TRBV28; d_call: -; cdr3_nt: TGTGCCAGCAGTTTAACCCAGGTCGGGTCAGGGCCCCAGCATTTT; cdr3_aa: CASSLTQVGSGPQHF
clone_size: -; j_call: TRBJ2-7; v_call: TRBV7-2; d_call: -; cdr3_nt: TGTGCCAGCAGCTTGGTCGGAGTAGTCCCCTACGAGCAGTACTTC; cdr3_aa: CASSLVGVVPYEQYF
clone_size: -; j_call: TRBJ2-3; v_call: TRBV4-2; d_call: -; cdr3_nt: TGTGCCAGCAGCCAAGAAAGCCGGAGGGTGACAGATACGCAGTATTTT; cdr3_aa: CASSQESRRVTDTQYF
clone_size: few; j_call: TRBJ2-6; v_call: TRBV30; d_call: -; cdr3_nt: TGTGCCTGGAGTGTCCGGGCAGATGGGGCCAACGTCCTGACTTTC; cdr3_aa: CAWSVRADGANVLTF
clone_size: -; j_call: TRBJ2-3; v_call: TRBV6-6; d_call: TRBD1; cdr3_nt: TGTGCCAGCAGTCAACCGGGACAGGGGCCAGATACGCAGTATTTT; cdr3_aa: CASSQPGQGPDTQYF
clone_size: -; j_call: TRBJ1-3; v_call: TRBV11-3; d_call: -; cdr3_nt: TGTGCCAGCAGCCCCCGTTTAGGAAACACCATATATTTT; cdr3_aa: CASSPRLGNTIYF
clone_size: -; j_call: TRBJ1-2; v_call: TRBV5-1; d_call: -; cdr3_nt: TGCGCCAGCAGCCGTCTCACGACATCGGGGGGCTACACCTTC; cdr3_aa: CASSRLTTSGGYTF
clone_size: -; j_call: TRBJ2-2; v_call: TRBV11-2; d_call: TRBD1; cdr3_nt: TGTGCCAGCAGCTTAGATAGGACAGGGAACACCGGGGAGCTGTTTTTT; cdr3_aa: CASSLDRTGNTGELFF
clone_size: -; j_call: TRBJ1-1; v_call: TRBV20-1; d_call: -; cdr3_nt: TGCAGTGCTAGCCGCTTCACTGAAGCTTTCTTT; cdr3_aa: CSASRFTEAFF
clone_size: -; j_call: TRBJ2-5; v_call: TRBV10-1; d_call: -; cdr3_nt: TGCGCCAGCAGTGAGTCAGGCTCCAGCAGGGAGACCCAGTACTTC; cdr3_aa: CASSESGSSRETQYF
clone_size: once; j_call: TRBJ1-3; v_call: TRBV6-6; d_call: -; cdr3_nt: TGTGCCAGCAGTCAATTTGGAAACACCATATATTTT; cdr3_aa: CASSQFGNTIYF
clone_size: -; j_call: TRBJ2-3; v_call: TRBV29-1; d_call: -; cdr3_nt: TGCAGCGTTGCGGGCGGATACACAGATACGCAGTATTTT; cdr3_aa: CSVAGGYTDTQYF
clone_size: once; j_call: TRBJ2-7; v_call: TRBV11-2; d_call: TRBD1; cdr3_nt: TGTGCCAGCAGCTTAGATAGGGACAGCTCTGTGGTCGAGCAGTACTTC; cdr3_aa: CASSLDRDSSVVEQYF
clone_size: -; j_call: TRBJ1-1; v_call: TRBV6-2/TRBV6-3; d_call: TRBD1; cdr3_nt: TGTGCCAGCAGCAAGGGACAGATACCGAACACTGAAGCTTTCTTT; cdr3_aa: CASSKGQIPNTEAFF
clone_size: -; j_call: TRBJ1-1; v_call: TRBV6-5; d_call: -; cdr3_nt: TGTGCCAGCAGTTACTCGCACCGCACTGAAGCTTTCTTT; cdr3_aa: CASSYSHRTEAFF
clone_size: once; j_call: TRBJ2-1; v_call: TRBV27; d_call: -; cdr3_nt: TGTGCCAGCAGTGCCGGGACAAACTCCTACAATGAGCAGTTCTTC; cdr3_aa: CASSAGTNSYNEQFF
clone_size: -; j_call: TRBJ1-5; v_call: TRBV5-1; d_call: TRBD1; cdr3_nt: TGCGCCAGCAGCCCGCAGGGGGCGGGCAATCAGCCCCAGCATTTT; cdr3_aa: CASSPQGAGNQPQHF